This T cell receptor beta chain emerged from a study of blood T cell repertoires in COVID-19. The CDR3 spans 13 residues. The V end lost 6 bases, the J end lost 0 bases, and 6 bases lay between the germline ends. Per germline, CDR1 MNHEY and CDR2 SVGAGI. Using immunoSEQ multiplex PCR, the repertoire was profiled, and TCRdb retains in-frame clones only, with some absent. The table shows 250,000 or so clones, with roughly 88% occurring only once. The chain recombines TRBV6-5 with TRBJ1-5; possible D gene TRBD1, 6 bases. Specimen: peripheral blood. The TCR was taken from a woman aged 25 to 39 with COVID-19, enrolled during active disease. Here the CDR3 reads CASRQGSNQPQHF. Written as DNA, the CDR3 is TGTGCCAGCAGACAGGGTAGCAATCAGCCCCAGCATTTT.